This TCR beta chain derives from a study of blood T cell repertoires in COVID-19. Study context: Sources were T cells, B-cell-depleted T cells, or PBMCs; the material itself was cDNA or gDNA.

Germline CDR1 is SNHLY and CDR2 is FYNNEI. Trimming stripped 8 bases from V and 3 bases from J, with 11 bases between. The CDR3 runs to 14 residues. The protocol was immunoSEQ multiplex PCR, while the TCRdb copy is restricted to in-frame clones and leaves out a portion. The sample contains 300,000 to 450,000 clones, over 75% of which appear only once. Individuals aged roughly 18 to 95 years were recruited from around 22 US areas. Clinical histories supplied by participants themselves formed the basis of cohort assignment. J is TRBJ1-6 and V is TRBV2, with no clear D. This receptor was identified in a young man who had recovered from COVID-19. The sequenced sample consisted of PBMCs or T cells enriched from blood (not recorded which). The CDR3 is CASALGSYNSPLHF. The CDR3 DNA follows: TGTGCCAGCGCTTTAGGGAGCTATAATTCACCCCTCCACTTT.